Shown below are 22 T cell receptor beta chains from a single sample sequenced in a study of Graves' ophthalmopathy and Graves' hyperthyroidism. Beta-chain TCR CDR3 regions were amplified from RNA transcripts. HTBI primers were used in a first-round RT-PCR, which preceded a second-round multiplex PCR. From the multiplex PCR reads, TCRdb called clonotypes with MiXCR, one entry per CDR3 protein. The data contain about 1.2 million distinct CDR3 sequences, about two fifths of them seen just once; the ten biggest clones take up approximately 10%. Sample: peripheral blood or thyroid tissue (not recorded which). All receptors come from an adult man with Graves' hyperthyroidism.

CDR3 sequence: CASSPRAAHYEQYF. The CDR3 DNA sequence: TGTGCCAGCAGCCCCCGTGCAGCACACTACGAGCAGTACTTC. The J gene is TRBJ2-7, the V gene TRBV7-9; no clear D gene. Germline V lookup: CDR1 SEHNR, CDR2 FQNEAQ (reference sequence). Trimming pared 5 bases from V and 3 bases from J, leaving 14 bases between. This CDR3 has 14 residues. Full variable domain (remainder filled in from reference TRBV7-9 and TRBJ2-7): DTGVSQNPRHKITKRGQNVTFRCDPISEHNRLYWYRQTLGQGPEFLTYFQNEAQLEKSRLLSDRFSAERPKGSFSTLEIQRTEQGDSAMYLCASSPRAAHYEQYFGPGTRLTVT.

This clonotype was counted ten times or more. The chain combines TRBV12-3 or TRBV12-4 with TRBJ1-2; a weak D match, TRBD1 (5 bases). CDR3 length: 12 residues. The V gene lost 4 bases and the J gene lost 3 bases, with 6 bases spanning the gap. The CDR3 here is CASSSGYYGYTF. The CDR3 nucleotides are TGTGCCAGCAGTTCAGGGTACTATGGCTACACCTTC.

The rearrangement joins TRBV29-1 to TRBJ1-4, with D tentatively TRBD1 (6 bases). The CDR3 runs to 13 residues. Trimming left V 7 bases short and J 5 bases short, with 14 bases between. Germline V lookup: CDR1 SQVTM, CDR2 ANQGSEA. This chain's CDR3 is CSAPLGANEKLFF. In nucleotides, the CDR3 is TGCAGCGCCCCACTGGGGGCCAATGAAAAACTGTTTTTT.

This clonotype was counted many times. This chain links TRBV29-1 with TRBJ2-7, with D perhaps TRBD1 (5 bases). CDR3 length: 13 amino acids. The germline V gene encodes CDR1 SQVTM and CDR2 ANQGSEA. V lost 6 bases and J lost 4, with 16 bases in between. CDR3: CSVQEVRQYEQYF. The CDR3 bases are TGCAGCGTCCAAGAGGTCAGACAGTACGAGCAGTACTTC.

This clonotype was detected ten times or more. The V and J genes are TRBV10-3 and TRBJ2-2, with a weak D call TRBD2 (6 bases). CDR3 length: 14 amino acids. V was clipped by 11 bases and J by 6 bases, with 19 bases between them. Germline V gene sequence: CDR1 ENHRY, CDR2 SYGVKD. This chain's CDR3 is CASSSEPGAGELFF. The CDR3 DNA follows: TGTGCCTCCTCCTCGGAGCCGGGGGCCGGGGAGCTGTTTTTT.

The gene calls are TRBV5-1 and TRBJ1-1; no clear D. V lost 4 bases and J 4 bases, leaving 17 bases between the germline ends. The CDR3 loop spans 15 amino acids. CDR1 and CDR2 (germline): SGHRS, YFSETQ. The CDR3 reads CASSPSAGEATEAFF. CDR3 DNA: TGCGCCAGCAGCCCATCAGCTGGGGAGGCCACTGAAGCTTTCTTT. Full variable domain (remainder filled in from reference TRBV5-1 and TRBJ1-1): KAGVTQTPRYLIKTRGQQVTLSCSPISGHRSVSWYQQTPGQGLQFLFEYFSETQRNKGNFPGRFSGRQFSNSRSEMNVSTLELGDSALYLCASSPSAGEATEAFFGQGTRLTVV.

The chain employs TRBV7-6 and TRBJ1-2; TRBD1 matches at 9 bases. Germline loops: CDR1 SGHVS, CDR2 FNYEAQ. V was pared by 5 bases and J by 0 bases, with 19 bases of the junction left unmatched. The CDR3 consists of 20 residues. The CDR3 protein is CASSPLPIEGQGTPNYGYTF. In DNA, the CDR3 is TGTGCCAGCAGCCCGTTACCAATAGAAGGACAGGGGACACCTAACTATGGCTACACCTTC.

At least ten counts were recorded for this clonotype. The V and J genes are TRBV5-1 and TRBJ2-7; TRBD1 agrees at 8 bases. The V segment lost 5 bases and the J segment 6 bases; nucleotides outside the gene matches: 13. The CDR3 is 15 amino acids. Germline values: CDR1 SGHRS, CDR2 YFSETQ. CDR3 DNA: TGCGCCAGCAGGGATCGGACAGGGATCTCGGGCGAGCAGTACTTC. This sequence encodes CASRDRTGISGEQYF. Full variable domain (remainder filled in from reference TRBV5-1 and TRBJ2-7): KAGVTQTPRYLIKTRGQQVTLSCSPISGHRSVSWYQQTPGQGLQFLFEYFSETQRNKGNFPGRFSGRQFSNSRSEMNVSTLELGDSALYLCASRDRTGISGEQYFGPGTRLTVT.

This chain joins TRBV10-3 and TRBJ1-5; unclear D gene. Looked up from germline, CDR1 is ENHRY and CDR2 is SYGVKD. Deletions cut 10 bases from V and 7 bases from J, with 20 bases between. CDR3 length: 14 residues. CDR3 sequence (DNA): TGTGCCAGCAATTATGGAGGGAGAAGCCAGCCCCAGCATTTT. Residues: CASNYGGRSQPQHF.

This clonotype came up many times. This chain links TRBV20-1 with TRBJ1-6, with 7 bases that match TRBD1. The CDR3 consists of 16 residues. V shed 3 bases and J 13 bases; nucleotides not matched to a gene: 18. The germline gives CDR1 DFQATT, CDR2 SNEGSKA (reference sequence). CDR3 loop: CSARRAQGSKIHPLHF. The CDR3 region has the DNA TGCAGTGCTAGGCGAGCACAGGGGAGTAAAATTCATCCCCTCCACTTT.

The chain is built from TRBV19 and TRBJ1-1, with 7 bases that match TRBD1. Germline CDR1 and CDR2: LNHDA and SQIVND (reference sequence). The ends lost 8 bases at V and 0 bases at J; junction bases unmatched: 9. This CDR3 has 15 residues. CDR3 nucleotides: TGTGCCAGTTTCCCCAGGGACAGCCTGAACACTGAAGCTTTCTTT. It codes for CASFPRDSLNTEAFF.

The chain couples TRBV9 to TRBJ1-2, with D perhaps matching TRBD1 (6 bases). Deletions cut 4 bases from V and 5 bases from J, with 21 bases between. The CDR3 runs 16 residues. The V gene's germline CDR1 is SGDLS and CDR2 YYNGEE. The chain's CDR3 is CASSLGGLGFVYGYTF. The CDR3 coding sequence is TGTGCCAGCAGCCTCGGGGGGCTAGGCTTCGTATATGGCTACACCTTC.

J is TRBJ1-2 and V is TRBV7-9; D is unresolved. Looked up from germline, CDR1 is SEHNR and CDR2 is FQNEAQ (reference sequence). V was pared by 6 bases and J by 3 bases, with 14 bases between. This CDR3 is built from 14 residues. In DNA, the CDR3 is TGTGCCAGCAGTCCGCAGACGACTCACTATGGCTACACCTTC. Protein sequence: CASSPQTTHYGYTF.

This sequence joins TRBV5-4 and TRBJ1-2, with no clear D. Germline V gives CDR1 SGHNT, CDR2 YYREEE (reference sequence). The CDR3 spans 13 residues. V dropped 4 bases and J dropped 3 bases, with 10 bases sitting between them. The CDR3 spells CASSPVDHYGYTF. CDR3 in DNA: TGTGCCAGCAGCCCCGTGGACCACTATGGCTACACCTTC.

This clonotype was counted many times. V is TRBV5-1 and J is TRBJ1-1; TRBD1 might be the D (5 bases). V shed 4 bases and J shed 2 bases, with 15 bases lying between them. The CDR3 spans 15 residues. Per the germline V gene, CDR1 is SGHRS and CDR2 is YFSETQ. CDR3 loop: CASSPRGGVNTEAFF. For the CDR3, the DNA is TGCGCCAGCAGCCCTCGTGGAGGGGTAAACACTGAAGCTTTCTTT.

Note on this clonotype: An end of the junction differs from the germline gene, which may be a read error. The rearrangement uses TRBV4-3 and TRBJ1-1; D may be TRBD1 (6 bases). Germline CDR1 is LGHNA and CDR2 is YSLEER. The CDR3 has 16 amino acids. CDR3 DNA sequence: TGCGTCAGCAGCCAGGACCCGGGGGCAGCGAACACTGAAGCTTTCTTT. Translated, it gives CVSSQDPGAANTEAFF.

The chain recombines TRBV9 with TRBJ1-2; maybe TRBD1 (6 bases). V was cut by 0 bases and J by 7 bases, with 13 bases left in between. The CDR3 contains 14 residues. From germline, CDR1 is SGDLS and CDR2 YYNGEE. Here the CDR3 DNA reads TGTGCCAGCAGCGTAGAATCAGGGGCGGGTGGCTACACCTTC. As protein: CASSVESGAGGYTF.

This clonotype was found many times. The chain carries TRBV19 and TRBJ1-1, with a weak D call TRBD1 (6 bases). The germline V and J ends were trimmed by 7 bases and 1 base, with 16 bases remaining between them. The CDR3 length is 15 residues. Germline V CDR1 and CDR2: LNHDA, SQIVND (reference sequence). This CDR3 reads CASTIPGARNTEAFF. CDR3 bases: TGTGCCAGTACCATTCCGGGGGCAAGGAACACTGAAGCTTTCTTT.

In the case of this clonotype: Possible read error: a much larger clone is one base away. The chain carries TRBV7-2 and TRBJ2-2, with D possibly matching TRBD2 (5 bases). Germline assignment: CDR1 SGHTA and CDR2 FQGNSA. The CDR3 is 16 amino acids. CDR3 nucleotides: TGTGCCAGCGGCTTAGCCTCGCTACGCGGGACCGGGGAGCTGTTTTTT. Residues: CASGLASLRGTGELFF.

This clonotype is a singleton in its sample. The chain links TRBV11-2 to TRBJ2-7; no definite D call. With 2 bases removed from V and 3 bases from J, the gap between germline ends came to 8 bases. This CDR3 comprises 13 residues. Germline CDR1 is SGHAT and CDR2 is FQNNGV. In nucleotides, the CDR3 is TGTGCCAGCAGCTTACAGGCGTACTACGAGCAGTACTTC. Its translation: CASSLQAYYEQYF.

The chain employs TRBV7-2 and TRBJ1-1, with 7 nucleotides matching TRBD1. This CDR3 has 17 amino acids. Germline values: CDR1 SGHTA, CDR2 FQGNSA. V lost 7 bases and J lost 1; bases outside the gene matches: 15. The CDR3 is CASTLTGRGWANTEAFF. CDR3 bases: TGTGCCAGCACCTTGACAGGGAGAGGGTGGGCGAACACTGAAGCTTTCTTT.

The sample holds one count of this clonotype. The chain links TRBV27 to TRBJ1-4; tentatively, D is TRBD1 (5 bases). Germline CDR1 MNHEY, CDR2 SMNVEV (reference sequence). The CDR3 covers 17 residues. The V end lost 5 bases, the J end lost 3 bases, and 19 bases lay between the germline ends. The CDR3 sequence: CASSRWGGDGANEKLFF. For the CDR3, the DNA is TGTGCCAGCAGTCGTTGGGGGGGGGATGGAGCTAATGAAAAACTGTTTTTT.